This T cell receptor beta chain is drawn from a study of shared clonotypes between healthy human individuals. Germline CDR1 and CDR2: SSHAT and FNYEAQ (reference sequence). The length of the CDR3 is 15 residues. Profiled with immunoSEQ multiplex PCR; TCRdb holds only in-frame clones, not every one. This table has under 1,900,000 clones, approximately 98.5% appearing once. With respect to this clone: Compared with germline, one end of the junction differs, possibly owing to a read error.

The chain joins TRBV7-7 to TRBJ2-2; TRBD1 might be the D (6 bases). The receptor's source is a man aged 25 to 45 in good health. Sequenced input: naive CD4+ T cells sorted from blood. The subset denotes: CD45RA+ positively selected. The CDR3 DNA reads TGTGCTAGCAGCTTCACAGGGCAGAACACCGGGGAGCTGTTTTTT. Translating it yields CASSFTGQNTGELFF. The complete variable domain, with remaining parts taken from reference TRBV7-7 and TRBJ2-2, reads GAGVSQSPRYKVTKRGQDVTLRCDPISSHATLYWYQQALGQGPEFLTYFNYEAQPDKSGLPSDRFSAERPEGSISTLTIQRTEQRDSAMYRCASSFTGQNTGELFFGEGSRLTVL.